The present T cell receptor (beta chain) was sequenced within a study of T cells in localized non-small cell lung cancer. Repertoires were generated with immunoSEQ multiplex PCR, while TCRdb's copy carries only in-frame clones and drops some. The sample shows some 29,000 clones, around nine tenths of them seen only once. V lost 4 bases and J lost 2; bases outside the gene matches: 5. This CDR3 contains 16 residues. Per the germline V gene, CDR1 is LGHNA and CDR2 is YSLEER. This clone appeared once. This clonotype originated in a woman between 18 and 50 years old with stage I lung adenocarcinoma. The chain joins TRBV4-3 to TRBJ2-7; 13 bases agree with TRBD2. The sample in question was peripheral blood, obtained before any cancer treatment. CDR3 bases: TGCGCCAGCAGCCCCGGACTAGCGGGAGAGACCTACGAGCAGTACTTC. It yields the protein CASSPGLAGETYEQYF.